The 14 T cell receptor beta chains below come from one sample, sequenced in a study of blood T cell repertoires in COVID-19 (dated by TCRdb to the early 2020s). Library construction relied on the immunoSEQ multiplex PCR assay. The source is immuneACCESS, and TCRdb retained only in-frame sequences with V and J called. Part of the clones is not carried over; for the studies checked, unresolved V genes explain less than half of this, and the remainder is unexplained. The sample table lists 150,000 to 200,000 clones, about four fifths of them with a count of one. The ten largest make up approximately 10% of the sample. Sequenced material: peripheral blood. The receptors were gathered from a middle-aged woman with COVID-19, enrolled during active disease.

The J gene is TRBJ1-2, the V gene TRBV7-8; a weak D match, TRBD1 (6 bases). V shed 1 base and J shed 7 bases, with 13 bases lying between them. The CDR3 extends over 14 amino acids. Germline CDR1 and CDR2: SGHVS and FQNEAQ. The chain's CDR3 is CASSLGTGLGGYTF. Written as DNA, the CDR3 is TGTGCCAGCAGCTTAGGTACAGGGCTTGGTGGCTACACCTTC.

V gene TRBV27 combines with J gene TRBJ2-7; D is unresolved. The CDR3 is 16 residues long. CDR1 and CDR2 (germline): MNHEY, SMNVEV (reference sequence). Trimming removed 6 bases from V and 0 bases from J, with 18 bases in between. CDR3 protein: CASRPLGPINSYEQYV. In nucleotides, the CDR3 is TGTGCCAGCAGGCCCCTTGGGCCAATTAACTCCTACGAGCAGTACGTC.

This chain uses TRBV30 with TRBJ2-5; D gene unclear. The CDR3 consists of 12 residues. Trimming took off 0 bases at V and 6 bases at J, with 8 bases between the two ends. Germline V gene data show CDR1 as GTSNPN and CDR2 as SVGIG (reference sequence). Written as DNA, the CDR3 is TGTGCCTGGAGTGTATTCAGTCAGACCCAGTACTTC. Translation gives CAWSVFSQTQYF. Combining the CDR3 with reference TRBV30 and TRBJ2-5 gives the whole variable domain SQTIHQWPATLVQPVGSPLSLECTVEGTSNPNLYWYRQAAGRGLQLLFYSVGIGQISSEVPQNLSASRPQDRQFILSSKKLLLSDSGFYLCAWSVFSQTQYFGPGTRLLVL.

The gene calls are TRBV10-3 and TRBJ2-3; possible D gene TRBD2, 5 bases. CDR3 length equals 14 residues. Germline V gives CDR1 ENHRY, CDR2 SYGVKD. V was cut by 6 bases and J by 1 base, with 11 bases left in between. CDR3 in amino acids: CAIRSGGRTDTQYF. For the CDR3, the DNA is TGTGCCATCAGGAGTGGCGGGCGCACAGATACGCAGTATTTT.

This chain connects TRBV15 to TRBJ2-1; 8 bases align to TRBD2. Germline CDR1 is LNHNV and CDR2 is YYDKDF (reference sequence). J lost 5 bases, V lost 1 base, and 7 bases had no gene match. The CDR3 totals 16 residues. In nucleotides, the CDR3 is TGTGCCACCAGCAGAGCAGAGCTAGCGGGTAACAATGAGCAGTTCTTC. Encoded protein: CATSRAELAGNNEQFF.

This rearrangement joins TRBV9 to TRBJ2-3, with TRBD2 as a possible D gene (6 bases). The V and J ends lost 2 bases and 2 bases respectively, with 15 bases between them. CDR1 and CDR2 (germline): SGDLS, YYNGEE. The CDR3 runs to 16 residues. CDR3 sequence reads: CASSVRLGGLTDTQYF. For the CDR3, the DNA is TGTGCCAGCAGCGTCCGTTTGGGGGGACTCACAGATACGCAGTATTTT.

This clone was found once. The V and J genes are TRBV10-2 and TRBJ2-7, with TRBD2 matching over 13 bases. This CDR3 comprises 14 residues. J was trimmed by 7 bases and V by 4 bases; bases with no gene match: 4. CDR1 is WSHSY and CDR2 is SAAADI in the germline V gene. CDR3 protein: CASSGLAGGLEQYF. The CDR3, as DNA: TGCGCCAGCAGTGGACTAGCGGGAGGTCTAGAGCAGTACTTC.

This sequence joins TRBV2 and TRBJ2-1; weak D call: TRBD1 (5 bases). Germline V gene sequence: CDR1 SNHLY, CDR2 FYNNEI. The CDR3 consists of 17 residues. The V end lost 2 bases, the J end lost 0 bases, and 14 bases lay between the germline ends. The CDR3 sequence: CASSERGLRSSYNEQFF. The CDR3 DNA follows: TGTGCCAGCAGTGAAAGGGGTCTTCGAAGCTCCTACAATGAGCAGTTCTTC.

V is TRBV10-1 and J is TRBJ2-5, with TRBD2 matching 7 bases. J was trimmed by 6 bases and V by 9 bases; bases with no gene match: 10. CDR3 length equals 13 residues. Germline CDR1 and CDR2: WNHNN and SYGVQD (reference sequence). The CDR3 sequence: CASHQRGGKTQYF. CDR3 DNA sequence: TGCGCCAGTCATCAGCGGGGCGGGAAGACCCAGTACTTC.

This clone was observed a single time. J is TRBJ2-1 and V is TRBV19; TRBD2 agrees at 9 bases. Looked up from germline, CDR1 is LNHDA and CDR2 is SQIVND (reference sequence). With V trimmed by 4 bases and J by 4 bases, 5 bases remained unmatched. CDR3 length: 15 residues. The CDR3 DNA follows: TGTGCCAGTAGTACTAGCGGGACACTTTACAATGAGCAGTTCTTC. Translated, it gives CASSTSGTLYNEQFF.

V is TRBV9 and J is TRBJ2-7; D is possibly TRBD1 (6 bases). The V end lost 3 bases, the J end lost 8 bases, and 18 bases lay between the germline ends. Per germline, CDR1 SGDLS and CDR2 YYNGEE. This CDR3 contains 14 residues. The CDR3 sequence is CASSEGVAPDKQYF. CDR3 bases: TGTGCCAGCAGCGAGGGGGTAGCGCCGGATAAGCAGTACTTC.

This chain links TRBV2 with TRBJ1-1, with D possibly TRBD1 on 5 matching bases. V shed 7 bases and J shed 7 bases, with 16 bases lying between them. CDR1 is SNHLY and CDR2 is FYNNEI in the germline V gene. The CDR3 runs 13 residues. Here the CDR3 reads CASNKEGRIEAFF. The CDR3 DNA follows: TGTGCCAGCAATAAGGAGGGGCGAATTGAAGCTTTCTTT.

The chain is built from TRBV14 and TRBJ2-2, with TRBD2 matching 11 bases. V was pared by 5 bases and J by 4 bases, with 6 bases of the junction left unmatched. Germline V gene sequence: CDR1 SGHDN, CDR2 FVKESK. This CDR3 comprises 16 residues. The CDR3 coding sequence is TGTGCCAGCAGCGATCTAGCGGGGGGTTTCACCGGGGAGCTGTTTTTT. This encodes CASSDLAGGFTGELFF. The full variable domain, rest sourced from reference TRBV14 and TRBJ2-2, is EAGVTQFPSHSVIEKGQTVTLRCDPISGHDNLYWYRRVMGKEIKFLLHFVKESKQDESGMPNNRFLAERTGGTYSTLKVQPAELEDSGVYFCASSDLAGGFTGELFFGEGSRLTVL.

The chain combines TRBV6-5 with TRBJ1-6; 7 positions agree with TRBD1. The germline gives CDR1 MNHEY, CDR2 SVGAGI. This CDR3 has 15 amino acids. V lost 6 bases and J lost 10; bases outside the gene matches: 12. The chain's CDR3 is CASSGQVFSSSPLHF. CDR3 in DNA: TGTGCCAGCAGCGGACAGGTTTTCTCGAGCTCACCCCTCCACTTT.